These 26 T cell receptor beta chains came from one sample sequenced in a study of shared clonotypes between healthy human individuals. The method was immunoSEQ multiplex PCR; TCRdb's version includes in-frame clones alone and lacks a portion of them. The sample contains about 2.4 million clones, more than 85% of which appear only once. Sequencing was performed on naive CD4+ T cells from PBMCs. Subset meaning: CD45RA+ positively selected. The receptors come from a man between 18 and 35 years old in good health. Some clones in this sample may be carry-over from other donors' samples.

The V gene is TRBV5-1, the J gene TRBJ2-5; D might be TRBD1 (6 bases). The CDR3 spans 15 residues. Germline V gives CDR1 SGHRS, CDR2 YFSETQ. V shed 2 bases and J shed 0 bases, with 11 bases lying between them. The CDR3 sequence: CASSFLTGDQETQYF. The CDR3 coding sequence is TGCGCCAGCAGCTTCCTGACAGGCGACCAAGAGACCCAGTACTTC. Drawing the rest from reference TRBV5-1 and TRBJ2-5, the complete variable domain is KAGVTQTPRYLIKTRGQQVTLSCSPISGHRSVSWYQQTPGQGLQFLFEYFSETQRNKGNFPGRFSGRQFSNSRSEMNVSTLELGDSALYLCASSFLTGDQETQYFGPGTRLLVL.

DNA of the CDR3: TGTGCCAGCAGCTTAGGCCCCCCTCGGGGCGGCGGGAGGGTGCATGAGCAGTTCTTC. It is translated as CASSLGPPRGGGRVHEQFF. The rearrangement joins TRBV7-9 to TRBJ2-1, with 9 positions matching TRBD2. V trimming: 1 base; J trimming: 8 bases; junction bases outside the gene matches: 18. The CDR3 contains 19 residues. Germline V gives CDR1 SEHNR, CDR2 FQNEAQ (reference sequence). Using reference TRBV7-9 and TRBJ2-1 for the parts outside the CDR3, the full variable domain is DTGVSQNPRHKITKRGQNVTFRCDPISEHNRLYWYRQTLGQGPEFLTYFQNEAQLEKSRLLSDRFSAERPKGSFSTLEIQRTEQGDSAMYLCASSLGPPRGGGRVHEQFFGPGTRLTVL.

The chain uses TRBV11-1 and TRBJ2-3, with 7 bases aligning to TRBD1. V lost 5 bases and J lost 2; bases outside the gene matches: 16. This CDR3 comprises 18 residues. Germline CDR1 is SGHAT and CDR2 is FQDESV (reference sequence). The CDR3 sequence is CASSPRDRSTKNTDTQYF. The CDR3 bases are TGTGCCAGCAGCCCCCGGGACAGATCTACGAAAAACACAGATACGCAGTATTTT.

The chain uses TRBV5-1 and TRBJ1-3, with TRBD1 as a possible D gene (5 bases). Germline CDR1 and CDR2: SGHRS and YFSETQ. The CDR3 runs to 15 residues. Between the trimmed V and J ends, which lost 0 bases and 4 bases, there was a span of 11 bases. The CDR3: CASSLDSRGGNTIYF. The CDR3 DNA reads as TGCGCCAGCAGCTTGGATTCTAGGGGCGGAAACACCATATATTTT.

The gene calls are TRBV7-9 and TRBJ1-3; TRBD1 aligns across 8 bases. J gave up 1 base and V 1 base, and 6 bases lay outside the gene matches. Germline CDR1 reads SEHNR; CDR2 reads FQNEAQ (reference sequence). This CDR3 region has 17 residues. CDR3 loop: CASSLGTGSRSGNTIYF. The CDR3, as DNA: TGTGCCAGCAGCTTAGGGACAGGGTCTCGGTCTGGAAACACCATATATTTT.

The genes are TRBV9 and TRBJ2-7; TRBD1 is a possible D gene (6 bases). Germline V gene sequence: CDR1 SGDLS, CDR2 YYNGEE. The CDR3 is 15 amino acids. V was cut by 0 bases and J by 0 bases, with 10 bases left in between. The CDR3 nucleotides read TGTGCCAGCAGCGTAGGAAGGGACATCTCCTACGAGCAGTACTTC. This sequence encodes CASSVGRDISYEQYF. Combining the CDR3 with reference TRBV9 and TRBJ2-7 gives the whole variable domain DSGVTQTPKHLITATGQRVTLRCSPRSGDLSVYWYQQSLDQGLQFLIQYYNGEERAKGNILERFSAQQFPDLHSELNLSSLELGDSALYFCASSVGRDISYEQYFGPGTRLTVT.

The CDR3 sequence is CASSGRDHTDTQYF. The CDR3 nucleotides are TGTGCCAGCAGCGGCAGAGATCACACAGATACGCAGTATTTT. The V gene is TRBV7-8, the J gene TRBJ2-3; D remains ambiguous. This CDR3 spans 14 amino acids. The V end was cut by 5 bases, the J end by 2 bases, with 11 bases between. Germline V gene data show CDR1 as SGHVS and CDR2 as FQNEAQ.

The V gene is TRBV6-1, the J gene TRBJ2-5, with D perhaps TRBD1 or TRBD2 (5 bases each). Trimming removed 8 bases from V and 1 base from J, with 17 bases in between. Germline loops: CDR1 MNHNS, CDR2 SASEGT. The CDR3 is made up of 15 amino acids. DNA for the CDR3: TGTGCCAGCTCCTCCGGGACCCATTCCCAAGAGACCCAGTACTTC. It codes for CASSSGTHSQETQYF.

The gene calls are TRBV28 and TRBJ1-5, with D tentatively TRBD1 (5 bases). The CDR3 covers 17 residues. From germline, CDR1 is MDHEN and CDR2 SYDVKM. V dropped 4 bases and J dropped 7 bases, with 23 bases sitting between them. CDR3 DNA: TGTGCCAGCAGTTCCCGTCCGGGCGCTTGGAGGGACCAGCCCCAGCATTTT. Encoded protein: CASSSRPGAWRDQPQHF.

The CDR3 DNA reads TGTGCCAGCAGTGCGACAGGGGTGAGGACCGGGGAGCTGTTTTTT. It encodes CASSATGVRTGELFF. The chain links TRBV27 to TRBJ2-2; 8 positions agree with TRBD1. The V segment lost 5 bases and the J segment 5 bases; nucleotides outside the gene matches: 7. This CDR3 has 15 amino acids. Germline assignment: CDR1 MNHEY and CDR2 SMNVEV (reference sequence).

V is TRBV5-1 and J is TRBJ1-2; 7 nucleotides match TRBD1. The CDR3 has 14 residues. With V trimmed by 0 bases and J by 7 bases, 6 bases remained unmatched. Germline lookup yields CDR1 SGHRS and CDR2 YFSETQ. CDR3 in DNA: TGCGCCAGCAGCTTGGAGGGACAGCTGCGTGGCTACACCTTC. Translated, it gives CASSLEGQLRGYTF.

This clone appeared a single time. The chain combines TRBV7-3 with TRBJ2-1, with 10 positions matching TRBD2. V dropped 4 bases and J dropped 7; count of bases not matched to a gene: 7. Germline V gene data show CDR1 as SGHTA and CDR2 as FQGTGA. This CDR3 region has 15 residues. The CDR3 bases are TGTGCCAGCAGCTCGAAGCGGGAGGGCCGTAATGAGCAGTTCTTC. Its protein is CASSSKREGRNEQFF.

This chain connects TRBV18 to TRBJ1-1; 7 nucleotides align to TRBD1. The germline V gene encodes CDR1 KGHSH and CDR2 LQKENI. J lost 0 bases, V lost 3 bases, and 4 bases had no gene match. This CDR3 contains 15 residues. For the CDR3, the DNA is TGTGCCAGCTCACCGCCAGGGACAGTGAACACTGAAGCTTTCTTT. It translates to CASSPPGTVNTEAFF.

This clone was seen once. This chain joins TRBV19 and TRBJ1-2; the D gene is possibly TRBD1 (5 bases). Looked up from germline, CDR1 is LNHDA and CDR2 is SQIVND (reference sequence). This CDR3 region has 15 residues. Trimming took 5 bases from V and 2 from J, leaving 15 bases between them. This CDR3 reads CASSGVSGSNYGYTF. In DNA, the CDR3 is TGTGCCAGTAGTGGGGTCTCAGGGAGCAACTATGGCTACACCTTC. Based on the CDR3 plus reference TRBV19 and TRBJ1-2, the full variable domain is DGGITQSPKYLFRKEGQNVTLSCEQNLNHDAMYWYRQDPGQGLRLIYYSQIVNDFQKGDIAEGYSVSREKKESFPLTVTSAQKNPTAFYLCASSGVSGSNYGYTFGSGTRLTVV.

The chain is built from TRBV19 and TRBJ1-2; D is ambiguous. The V and J ends lost 4 bases and 3 bases respectively, with 9 bases between them. The germline V gene has CDR1 LNHDA and CDR2 SQIVND (reference sequence). CDR3 length equals 13 residues. The CDR3 spells CASSNDRDYGYTF. The CDR3 nucleotides are TGTGCCAGTAGTAACGATCGGGACTATGGCTACACCTTC.

For the CDR3, the DNA is TGTGCCAGCAGCGAAGGTGAGAACTATGGCTACACCTTC. Translated: CASSEGENYGYTF. J is TRBJ1-2 and V is TRBV9; D is unclear. This CDR3 spans 13 amino acids. V gave up 3 bases and J gave up 2 bases, with 8 bases separating them. CDR1 and CDR2 (germline): SGDLS, YYNGEE.

This chain links TRBV7-6 with TRBJ2-5; no clear D. Deletions cut 0 bases from V and 5 bases from J, with 13 bases between. The CDR3 runs to 15 residues. The germline V gene encodes CDR1 SGHVS and CDR2 FNYEAQ. The CDR3 DNA sequence: TGTGCCAGCAGCTTAGCGCTCCGGGTTGGGGAGACCCAGTACTTC. Translating gives CASSLALRVGETQYF. Variable domain in full (rest from reference TRBV7-6 and TRBJ2-5): GAGVSQSPRYKVTKRGQDVALRCDPISGHVSLYWYRQALGQGPEFLTYFNYEAQQDKSGLPNDRFSAERPEGSISTLTIQRTEQRDSAMYRCASSLALRVGETQYFGPGTRLLVL.

The J gene is TRBJ2-3, the V gene TRBV5-5, with D perhaps TRBD2 (5 bases). Germline V gene sequence: CDR1 SGHKS, CDR2 YYEKEE (reference sequence). CDR3 length equals 16 residues. Trimming pared 4 bases from V and 1 base from J, leaving 16 bases between. The CDR3 loop is CASSLAPLAGTDTQYF. DNA for the CDR3: TGTGCCAGCAGCCTCGCCCCGCTAGCAGGCACAGATACGCAGTATTTT.

Only one count was recorded for this clone. The chain joins TRBV28 to TRBJ2-6; 7 bases are shared with TRBD2. The CDR3 covers 16 residues. With V trimmed by 10 bases and J by 2 bases, 11 bases remained unmatched. In germline, CDR1 is MDHEN, CDR2 SYDVKM. The CDR3 loop is CATWLAGETGANVLTF. CDR3 sequence (DNA): TGTGCCACCTGGTTGGCGGGAGAGACTGGGGCCAACGTCCTGACTTTC.

The gene calls are TRBV15 and TRBJ1-1; 7 nucleotides align to TRBD1. J gave up 1 base and V 1 base, and 0 bases lay outside the gene matches. The CDR3 has 14 amino acids. Germline V lookup: CDR1 LNHNV, CDR2 YYDKDF (reference sequence). The CDR3: CATSRGDRNTEAFF. DNA of the CDR3: TGTGCCACCAGCAGAGGGGACAGGAACACTGAAGCTTTCTTT.

The chain couples TRBV5-6 to TRBJ2-7, with D perhaps TRBD1 or TRBD2 (5 bases each). CDR1 and CDR2 (germline): SGHDT, YYEEEE. The CDR3 length is 14 residues. With 0 bases removed from V and 0 bases from J, the gap between germline ends came to 7 bases. CDR3 DNA: TGTGCCAGCAGCTTGGGTGGGACCTCCTACGAGCAGTACTTC. This encodes CASSLGGTSYEQYF.

This rearrangement joins TRBV19 to TRBJ2-5; 13 nucleotides line up with TRBD2. V lost 6 bases to trimming and J lost 4 bases; unmatched junction nucleotides: 5. CDR1 is LNHDA and CDR2 is SQIVND in the germline V gene (reference sequence). CDR3 length: 15 residues. CDR3 sequence reads: CASSGGLAGAETQYF. The CDR3 DNA reads as TGTGCCAGTAGCGGAGGACTAGCGGGAGCAGAGACCCAGTACTTC.

The rearrangement uses TRBV5-1 and TRBJ2-1, with a possible D match to TRBD1 (6 bases). The CDR3 has 15 amino acids. Trimming took 1 base from V and 3 from J, leaving 11 bases between them. Germline V CDR1 and CDR2: SGHRS, YFSETQ. DNA for the CDR3: TGCGCCAGCAGCTTGAAACAGGGCGGCTACAATGAGCAGTTCTTC. This gives the protein CASSLKQGGYNEQFF.

This chain uses TRBV5-6 with TRBJ2-3; 11 bases map to TRBD2. Germline V gene lookup returns CDR1 SGHDT and CDR2 YYEEEE. This CDR3 has 14 amino acids. Trimming cost V 2 bases and J 8 bases; bases outside gene matches: 4. The CDR3: CASSFLAGGFTQYF. DNA of the CDR3: TGTGCCAGCAGCTTTCTAGCGGGAGGTTTTACGCAGTATTTT.

This clone was counted a single time. The chain couples TRBV28 to TRBJ1-3; TRBD1 might be the D (6 bases). V was shortened by 8 bases and J by 2 bases, with 16 bases between the two germline ends. CDR1 MDHEN and CDR2 SYDVKM come from the germline V gene. This CDR3 has 15 amino acids. The CDR3 reads CASEGGVNAGNTIYF. In DNA form, the CDR3 reads TGTGCCAGCGAAGGGGGGGTCAACGCTGGAAACACCATATATTTT.

As concerns this clone: Within the sample, other DNA sequences also encode this same CDR3. V and J are TRBV5-1 and TRBJ2-5, with 7 bases aligning to TRBD2. The CDR3 loop spans 14 amino acids. Germline V lookup: CDR1 SGHRS, CDR2 YFSETQ. The junction had 3 bases not matched to a gene; V was cut back by 0 bases and J by 4 bases. CDR3 DNA: TGCGCCAGCAGCTTGGGAGGGGAGGGAGAGACCCAGTACTTC. Residues: CASSLGGEGETQYF.